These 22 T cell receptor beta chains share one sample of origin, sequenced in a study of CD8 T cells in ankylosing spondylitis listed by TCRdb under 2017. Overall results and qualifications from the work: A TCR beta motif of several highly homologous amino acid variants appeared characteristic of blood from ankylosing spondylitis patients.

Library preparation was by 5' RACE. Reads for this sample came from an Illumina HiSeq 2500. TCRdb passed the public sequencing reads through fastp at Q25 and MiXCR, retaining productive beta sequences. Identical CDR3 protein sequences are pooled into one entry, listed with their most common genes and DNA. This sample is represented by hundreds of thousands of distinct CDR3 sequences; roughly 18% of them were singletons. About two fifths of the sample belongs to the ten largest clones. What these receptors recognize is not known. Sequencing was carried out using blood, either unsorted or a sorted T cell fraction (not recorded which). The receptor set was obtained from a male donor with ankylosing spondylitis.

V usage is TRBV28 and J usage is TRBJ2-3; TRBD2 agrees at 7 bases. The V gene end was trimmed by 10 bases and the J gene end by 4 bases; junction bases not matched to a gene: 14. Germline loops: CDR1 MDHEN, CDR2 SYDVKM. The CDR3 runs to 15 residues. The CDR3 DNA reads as TGTGCCACCCTCCTGGGCGGGAGTAGCTCAGATACGCAGTATTTT. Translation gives CATLLGGSSSDTQYF.

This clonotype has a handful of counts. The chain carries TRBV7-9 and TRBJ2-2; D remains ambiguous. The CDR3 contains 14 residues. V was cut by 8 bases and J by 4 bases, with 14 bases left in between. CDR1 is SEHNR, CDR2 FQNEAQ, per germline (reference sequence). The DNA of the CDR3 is TGTGCCAGCGAGGACCGGTACGCCACCGGGGAGCTGTTTTTT. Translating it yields CASEDRYATGELFF.

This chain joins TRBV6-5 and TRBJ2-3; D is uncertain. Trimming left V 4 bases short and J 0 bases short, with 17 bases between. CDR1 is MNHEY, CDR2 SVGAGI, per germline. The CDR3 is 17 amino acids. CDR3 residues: CASSSYPTVTSTDTQYF. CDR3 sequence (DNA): TGTGCCAGCAGTTCCTACCCGACGGTAACTAGCACAGATACGCAGTATTTT.

The DNA for the CDR3 is TGCAGTGCTAGCGGGGGTAGCTCCTACGAGCAGTACTTC. This codes for CSASGGSSYEQYF. This chain links TRBV20-1 with TRBJ2-7; a weak D match, TRBD2 (6 bases). Germline values: CDR1 DFQATT, CDR2 SNEGSKA (reference sequence). The V and J ends lost 3 bases and 0 bases respectively, with 9 bases between them. The CDR3 contains 13 residues.

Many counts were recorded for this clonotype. In DNA, the CDR3 is TGTGCCACCATGGAGTCCGGGGAGCTGTTTTTT. As protein: CATMESGELFF. The chain couples TRBV15 to TRBJ2-2; D unclear. V lost 7 bases to trimming and J lost 6 bases, with 6 bases between them. This CDR3 contains 11 residues. CDR1 LNHNV and CDR2 YYDKDF come from the germline V gene (reference sequence).

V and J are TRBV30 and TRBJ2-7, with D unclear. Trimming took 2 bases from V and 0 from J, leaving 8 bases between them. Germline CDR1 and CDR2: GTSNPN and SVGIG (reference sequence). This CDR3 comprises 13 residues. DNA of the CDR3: TGTGCCTGGAGTCTAGACACCTCCTACGAGCAGTACTTC. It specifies CAWSLDTSYEQYF.

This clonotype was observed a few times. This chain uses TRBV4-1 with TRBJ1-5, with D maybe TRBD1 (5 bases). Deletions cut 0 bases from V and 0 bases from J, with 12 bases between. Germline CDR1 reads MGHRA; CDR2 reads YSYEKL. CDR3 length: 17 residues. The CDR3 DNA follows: TGCGCCAGCAGCCAAGATACGGGACGGAATAGCAATCAGCCCCAGCATTTT. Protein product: CASSQDTGRNSNQPQHF.

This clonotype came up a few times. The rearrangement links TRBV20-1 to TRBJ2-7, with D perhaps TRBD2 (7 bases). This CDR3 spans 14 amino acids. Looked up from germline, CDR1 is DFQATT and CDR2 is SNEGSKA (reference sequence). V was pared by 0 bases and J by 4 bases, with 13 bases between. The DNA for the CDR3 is TGCAGTGCTAGAGAGGGAGGGCAGGGGTACGAGCAGTACTTC. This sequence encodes CSAREGGQGYEQYF.

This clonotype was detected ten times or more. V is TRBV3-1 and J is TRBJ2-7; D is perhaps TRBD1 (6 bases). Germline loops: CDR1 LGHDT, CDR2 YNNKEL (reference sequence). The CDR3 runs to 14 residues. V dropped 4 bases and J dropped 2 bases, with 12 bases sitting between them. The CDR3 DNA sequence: TGTGCCAGCAGCCCTGACAGGAACACCTACGAGCAGTACTTC. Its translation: CASSPDRNTYEQYF.

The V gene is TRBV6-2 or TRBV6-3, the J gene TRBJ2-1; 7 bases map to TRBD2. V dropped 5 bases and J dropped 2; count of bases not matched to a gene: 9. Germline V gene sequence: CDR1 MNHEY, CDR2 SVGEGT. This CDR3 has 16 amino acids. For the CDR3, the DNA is TGTGCCAGCAGTGACACCCTAGCGGATACCTACAATGAGCAGTTCTTC. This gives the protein CASSDTLADTYNEQFF.

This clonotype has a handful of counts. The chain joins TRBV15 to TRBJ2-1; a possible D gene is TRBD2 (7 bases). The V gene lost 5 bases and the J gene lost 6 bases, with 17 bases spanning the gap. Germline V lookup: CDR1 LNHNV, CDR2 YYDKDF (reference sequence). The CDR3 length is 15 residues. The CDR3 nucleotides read TGTGCCACCAGCTACGACCAGGGGAGGGTCAATGAGCAGTTCTTC. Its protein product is CATSYDQGRVNEQFF.

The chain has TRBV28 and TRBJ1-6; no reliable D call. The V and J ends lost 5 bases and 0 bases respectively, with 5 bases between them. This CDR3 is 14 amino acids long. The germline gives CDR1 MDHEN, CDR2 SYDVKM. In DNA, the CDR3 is TGTGCCAGCAGTCGGATCTCCTATAATTCACCCCTCCACTTT. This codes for CASSRISYNSPLHF.

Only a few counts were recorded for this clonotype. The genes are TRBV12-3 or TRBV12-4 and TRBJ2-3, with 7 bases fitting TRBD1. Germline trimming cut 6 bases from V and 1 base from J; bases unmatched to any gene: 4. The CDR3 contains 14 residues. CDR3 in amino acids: CASSRTGGTDTQYF. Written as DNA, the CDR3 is TGTGCCAGCAGCCGAACAGGGGGCACAGATACGCAGTATTTT.

The CDR3 spells CASPGGLQPQHF. For the CDR3, the DNA is TGTGCCAGCCCCGGGGGGCTTCAGCCCCAGCATTTT. The chain employs TRBV7-9 and TRBJ1-5; D is possibly TRBD1 (6 bases). Trimming pared 8 bases from V and 6 bases from J, leaving 11 bases between. The CDR3 extends over 12 amino acids. Germline V gives CDR1 SEHNR, CDR2 FQNEAQ (reference sequence).

The CDR3 DNA reads as TGTGCCAGCAGCCCAACGGTGAGCTCCTATAATTCACCCCTCCACTTT. Its translation: CASSPTVSSYNSPLHF. The genes are TRBV7-9 and TRBJ1-6; D call uncertain. CDR3 size: 16 residues. The germline V and J ends were trimmed by 5 bases and 0 bases, with 11 bases remaining between them. Per germline, CDR1 SEHNR and CDR2 FQNEAQ (reference sequence).

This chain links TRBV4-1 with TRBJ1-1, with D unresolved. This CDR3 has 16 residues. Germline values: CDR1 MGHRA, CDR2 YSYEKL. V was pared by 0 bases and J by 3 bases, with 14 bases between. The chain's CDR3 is CASSQDGRRIDTEAFF. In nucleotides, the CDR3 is TGCGCCAGCAGCCAAGATGGGCGGCGTATCGACACTGAAGCTTTCTTT.

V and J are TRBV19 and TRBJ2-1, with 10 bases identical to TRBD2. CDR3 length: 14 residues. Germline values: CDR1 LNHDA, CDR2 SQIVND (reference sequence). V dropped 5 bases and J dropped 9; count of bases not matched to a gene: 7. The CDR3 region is CASSWSGGASEQFF. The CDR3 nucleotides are TGTGCCAGTAGTTGGAGCGGGGGGGCCTCTGAGCAGTTCTTC.

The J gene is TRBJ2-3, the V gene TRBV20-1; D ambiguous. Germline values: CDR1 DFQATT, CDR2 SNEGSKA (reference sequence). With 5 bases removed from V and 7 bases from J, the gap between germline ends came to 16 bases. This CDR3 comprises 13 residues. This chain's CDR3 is CSARSLGPHTQYF. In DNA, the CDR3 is TGCAGTGCTCGCAGCTTAGGGCCGCATACGCAGTATTTT.

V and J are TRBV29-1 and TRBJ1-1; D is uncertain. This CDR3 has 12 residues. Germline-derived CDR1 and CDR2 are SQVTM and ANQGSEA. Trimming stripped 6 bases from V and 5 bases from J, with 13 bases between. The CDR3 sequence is CSVEEHTTEAFF. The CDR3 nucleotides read TGCAGCGTCGAGGAACATACGACTGAAGCTTTCTTT.

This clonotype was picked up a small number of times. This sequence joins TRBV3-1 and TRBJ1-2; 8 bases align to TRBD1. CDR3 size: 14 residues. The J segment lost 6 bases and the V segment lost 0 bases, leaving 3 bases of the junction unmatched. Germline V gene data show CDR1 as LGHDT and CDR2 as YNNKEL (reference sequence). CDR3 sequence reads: CASSQDLGQDGYTF. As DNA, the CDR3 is TGTGCCAGCAGCCAAGATCTGGGACAGGATGGCTACACCTTC.

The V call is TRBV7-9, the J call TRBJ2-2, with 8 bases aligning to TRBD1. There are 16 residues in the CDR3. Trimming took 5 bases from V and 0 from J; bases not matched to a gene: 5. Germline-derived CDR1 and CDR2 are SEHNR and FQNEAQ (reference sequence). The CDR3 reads CASSPLDRANTGELFF. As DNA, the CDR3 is TGTGCCAGCAGCCCATTGGACAGGGCGAACACCGGGGAGCTGTTTTTT. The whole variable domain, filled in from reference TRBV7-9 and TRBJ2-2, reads DTGVSQNPRHKITKRGQNVTFRCDPISEHNRLYWYRQTLGQGPEFLTYFQNEAQLEKSRLLSDRFSAERPKGSFSTLEIQRTEQGDSAMYLCASSPLDRANTGELFFGEGSRLTVL.

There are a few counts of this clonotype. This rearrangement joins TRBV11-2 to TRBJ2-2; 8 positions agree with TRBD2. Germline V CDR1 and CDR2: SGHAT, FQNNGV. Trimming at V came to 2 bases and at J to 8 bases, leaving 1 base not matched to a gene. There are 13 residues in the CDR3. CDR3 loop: CASSLSGSGELFF. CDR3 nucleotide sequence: TGTGCCAGCAGCTTAAGCGGGAGTGGGGAGCTGTTTTTT.